Each of the 16 T cell receptor beta chains below was sequenced from the same sample in a study of control samples from healthy donors and cancer patients. Clones were read by immunoSEQ multiplex PCR, and TCRdb kept only the in-frame ones, dropping some. The table includes 100,000 to 150,000 clones, over 75% detected once. Sequencing was done on a sample of blood. Source of these receptors: a man between 60 and 75 years old in good health.

This chain connects TRBV10-3 to TRBJ1-4; no definite D call. Trimming left V 6 bases short and J 0 bases short, with 5 bases between. CDR3 length: 13 residues. Germline CDR1 ENHRY, CDR2 SYGVKD. Here the CDR3 reads CAIREATNEKLFF. In DNA, the CDR3 is TGTGCCATCAGGGAGGCAACTAATGAAAAACTGTTTTTT.

The chain recombines TRBV28 with TRBJ1-3; the D is unclear. This CDR3 has 14 residues. V dropped 3 bases and J dropped 0 bases, with 6 bases sitting between them. The V gene's germline CDR1 is MDHEN and CDR2 SYDVKM. The chain's CDR3 is CASSLLTSGNTIYF. In nucleotides, the CDR3 is TGTGCCAGCAGTTTGTTGACCTCTGGAAACACCATATATTTT.

This chain joins TRBV2 and TRBJ1-5; the D gene is possibly TRBD1 (5 bases). Per germline, CDR1 SNHLY and CDR2 FYNNEI. Trimming took off 8 bases at V and 2 bases at J, with 16 bases between the two ends. CDR3 length equals 15 residues. The CDR3 sequence is CASQVEGLGNQPQHF. The CDR3 DNA follows: TGTGCCAGCCAGGTGGAGGGGCTGGGCAATCAGCCCCAGCATTTT.

The V call is TRBV28, the J call TRBJ2-7; 7 bases match TRBD1. The CDR3 contains 14 residues. The ends lost 3 bases at V and 5 bases at J; junction bases unmatched: 7. Germline lookup yields CDR1 MDHEN and CDR2 SYDVKM. In nucleotides, the CDR3 is TGTGCCAGCAGTTTTAGGGGGCTCCACCACGAGCAGTACTTC. Its translation: CASSFRGLHHEQYF.

The rearrangement joins TRBV7-2 to TRBJ2-3; D unclear. Trimming pared 5 bases from V and 14 bases from J, leaving 20 bases between. This CDR3 contains 13 residues. Looked up from germline, CDR1 is SGHTA and CDR2 is FQGNSA. CDR3 sequence (DNA): TGTGCCAGCAGCCCGTACTCTTACGCCGAGTGGTATTTT. Translated, it gives CASSPYSYAEWYF. Combining the CDR3 with reference TRBV7-2 and TRBJ2-3 gives the whole variable domain GAGVSQSPSNKVTEKGKDVELRCDPISGHTALYWYRQSLGQGLEFLIYFQGNSAPDKSGLPSDRFSAERTGGSVSTLTIQRTQQEDSAVYLCASSPYSYAEWYFGPGTRLTVL.

The chain uses TRBV21-1 and TRBJ1-2; no check of the table's D call, TRBD1, against the DNA was made. TRBV21-1 is recorded as a pseudogene. There are 16 residues in the CDR3. The CDR3 nucleotides read TGTGCCAGCAGCAAATTGGGCCAGGCTGCTAACTATGGCTACACCTTC. It encodes CASSKLGQAANYGYTF.

The chain has TRBV7-3 and TRBJ2-2; D uncertain. V was pared by 2 bases and J by 4 bases, with 5 bases between. The CDR3 is made up of 13 amino acids. The germline V gene has CDR1 SGHTA and CDR2 FQGTGA. CDR3 amino acids: CASSLVATGELFF. For the CDR3, the DNA is TGTGCCAGCAGCTTAGTGGCCACCGGGGAGCTGTTTTTT.

The rearrangement joins TRBV27 to TRBJ1-4; 7 bases line up with TRBD1. This CDR3 is 18 amino acids long. Germline CDR1 and CDR2: MNHEY and SMNVEV (reference sequence). The V segment lost 6 bases and the J segment 0 bases; nucleotides outside the gene matches: 13. CDR3 loop: CASSFSRQGPATNEKLFF. In DNA, the CDR3 is TGTGCCAGCAGCTTCAGCAGACAGGGCCCAGCAACTAATGAAAAACTGTTTTTT.

The chain is built from TRBV29-1 and TRBJ1-1; a possible D gene is TRBD1 (6 bases). Trimming took 7 bases from V and 3 from J, leaving 12 bases between them. The CDR3 runs to 12 residues. Germline CDR1 and CDR2: SQVTM and ANQGSEA. CDR3 sequence (DNA): TGCAGCGCAGAGGGGGGGTACACTGAAGCTTTCTTT. It encodes CSAEGGYTEAFF.

The chain combines TRBV19 with TRBJ1-1; 7 nucleotides line up with TRBD1. V lost 3 bases to trimming and J lost 4 bases; unmatched junction nucleotides: 17. This CDR3 has 18 amino acids. Germline loops: CDR1 LNHDA, CDR2 SQIVND (reference sequence). The CDR3 spells CASSIRSNRGGRGTEAFF. Here the CDR3 DNA reads TGTGCCAGTAGTATCCGGTCCAACCGAGGGGGCAGGGGCACTGAAGCTTTCTTT.

The rearrangement links TRBV5-6 to TRBJ1-2; perhaps TRBD1 as D (6 bases). Trimming left V 3 bases short and J 4 bases short, with 7 bases between. The CDR3 spans 12 residues. Germline CDR1 reads SGHDT; CDR2 reads YYEEEE. The CDR3 here is CASSSGVYGYTF. CDR3 in DNA: TGTGCCAGCAGCTCAGGGGTCTATGGCTACACCTTC.

The chain joins TRBV5-6 to TRBJ2-3; TRBD1 matches 8 bases. Germline CDR1 and CDR2: SGHDT and YYEEEE. V was clipped by 4 bases and J by 2 bases; unmatched bases: 6. CDR3 length equals 15 residues. The CDR3 coding sequence is TGTGCCAGCAGCCCGACAGGGGCGAACACAGATACGCAGTATTTT. Translation: CASSPTGANTDTQYF. Full variable domain (missing parts from reference TRBV5-6 and TRBJ2-3): DAGVTQSPTHLIKTRGQQVTLRCSPKSGHDTVSWYQQALGQGPQFIFQYYEEEERQRGNFPDRFSGHQFPNYSSELNVNALLLGDSALYLCASSPTGANTDTQYFGPGTRLTVL.

The CDR3 DNA reads as TGTGCCAGCAGCTTGTTGACAGGTCAAAATCAGCCCCAGCATTTT. It yields the protein CASSLLTGQNQPQHF. The chain links TRBV5-8 to TRBJ1-5; TRBD1 might be the D (6 bases). The CDR3 consists of 15 residues. V was pared by 1 base and J by 4 bases, with 12 bases between. Germline lookup yields CDR1 SGHTS and CDR2 YDEGEE.

The chain uses TRBV5-4 and TRBJ2-1; 10 bases map to TRBD1. CDR1 and CDR2 (germline): SGHNT, YYREEE (reference sequence). This CDR3 comprises 15 residues. Trimming took 5 bases from V and 7 from J; bases not matched to a gene: 9. The CDR3 region has the DNA TGTGCCAGCAGAGAGTGGGGACAGGGGCGAAATGAGCAGTTCTTC. It encodes CASREWGQGRNEQFF.

The V call is TRBV3-1 (or the pseudogene TRBV3-2), the J call TRBJ1-1, with D maybe TRBD1 (5 bases). Trimming cost V 4 bases and J 0 bases, with 12 bases left between them. The germline CDR1 and CDR2 sequences are LGHDT and YNNKEL (reference sequence). The CDR3 is made up of 15 amino acids. The CDR3: CASSPGGTVNTEAFF. The CDR3 region has the DNA TGTGCCAGCAGCCCTGGGGGTACAGTGAACACTGAAGCTTTCTTT.

V is TRBV21-1 and J is TRBJ1-2. TRBV21-1 is a known pseudogene. The CDR3 sequence is 15 residues long. The CDR3 DNA reads as TGTGCCAGCAGCACCAAAAAAATGGACCTGCCGGGCTACACCTTC. Translated, it gives CASSTKKMDLPGYTF.